This paragraph covers one T cell receptor (beta chain) sequence. CDR1 is SGHRS and CDR2 is YFSETQ in the germline V gene. The CDR3 has 15 amino acids. Losses at the gene ends were 4 bases for V and 6 bases for J; bases not matched to a gene: 8. The data are from a study of identical twins. The donors were all healthy and Caucasian. TCRdb redid the calling of the 5' RACE reads with MiXCR, one entry per CDR3 protein. Of approximately 500,000 distinct CDR3 sequences detected, more than 20% appear once; the ten largest clones hold just under 3%. The same data also contributed to another study, on T cells expressing NK-cell markers.

The genes are TRBV5-1 and TRBJ2-2; 8 bases match TRBD1. The sequence derives from a woman under 30 in good health. Sequencing was carried out using CD4+ T cells sorted from blood. The CDR3 loop reads CASSPRQGFSGELFF. The CDR3 DNA is TGCGCCAGCAGCCCCCGACAGGGGTTTTCCGGGGAGCTGTTTTTT.